A selection of T cell receptor beta chains follows, all from one sample in a study of control samples from healthy donors and cancer patients. The protocol was immunoSEQ multiplex PCR, while the TCRdb copy is restricted to in-frame clones and leaves out a portion. The sample lists about 54,000 clones, approximately 95% occurring once. Sequencing was performed on blood. These receptors were taken from a woman aged 25 to 39 in good health. Each CDR3 is given with its conserved first and last residue. Fields, in order: clone size, V gene, D gene, J gene, CDR3 DNA, CDR3 protein. The D gene is left open where the match is weak. The size field is filled for only some rows; it gives once, few, many or a size class.

once	TRBV7-6	NA	TRBJ1-2	TGTGCCAGCAGCTTAGTAGGACGAGGCTACACCTTC	CASSLVGRGYTF
once	TRBV21-1	NA	TRBJ2-1	TGTGCCAGCAGCAAAAGGACAAATCAGGGGAATGAGCAGTTCTTC	CASSKRTNQGNEQFF
NA	TRBV29-1	NA	TRBJ2-3	TGCAGCGTTGACGGGCTGAGGGGGGGAAGTAGCACAGATACGCAGTATTTT	CSVDGLRGGSSTDTQYF
NA	TRBV28	NA	TRBJ2-1	TGTGCCAGCAGTAAGCAGACTTCCCAGGGAAATGAGCAGTTCTTC	CASSKQTSQGNEQFF
NA	TRBV5-6	TRBD1	TRBJ2-1	TGTGCCAGCATCGACAACCGGGACAGGGGGTTCGGCGATGAGCAGTTCTTC	CASIDNRDRGFGDEQFF
NA	TRBV30	TRBD1	TRBJ2-5	TGTGCCTGGAGTAAGGGACAGCAACAAGAGACCCAGTACTTC	CAWSKGQQQETQYF
NA	TRBV7-9	TRBD2	TRBJ2-7	TGTGCCAGCAGCTTGGGACTAGCGGGAGGTGGAGAGCAGTACTTC	CASSLGLAGGGEQYF
NA	TRBV5-1	TRBD1	TRBJ1-2	TGCGCCAGCAGCCCCTCAGCCCAGACAGGGGGCCGCAACTATGGCTACACCTTC	CASSPSAQTGGRNYGYTF
NA	TRBV15	NA	TRBJ2-6	TGTGCCACCAGCAGATCAGGGCCTCGGGCCAACGTCCTGACTTTC	CATSRSGPRANVLTF
NA	TRBV30	NA	TRBJ2-7	TGTGCCTGGAGTGTCCTAGCCCGATTAGCCTCCTACGAGCAGTACTTC	CAWSVLARLASYEQYF
NA	TRBV28	TRBD1	TRBJ2-3	TGTGCCAGCAGTTTAGAGGACAGGGGGCGAGATACGCAGTATTTT	CASSLEDRGRDTQYF
NA	TRBV13	NA	TRBJ2-1	TGTGCCAGCAGCTTCGGACAGACATCCTACAATGAGCAGTTCTTC	CASSFGQTSYNEQFF
NA	TRBV4-1	NA	TRBJ2-5	TGCGCCAGCAGCCAAGATCCCGGCAGGGGAGAGACCCAGTACTTC	CASSQDPGRGETQYF
NA	TRBV19	TRBD2	TRBJ2-3	TGTGCCAGTAATGAAGAACCCCTAGCGGGGACCCCCTCCACAGATACGCAGTATTTT	CASNEEPLAGTPSTDTQYF
NA	TRBV12-5	TRBD1	TRBJ2-1	TGTGCTAGTGCTCCGGACAGGGGGCTTGACAATGAGCAGTTCTTC	CASAPDRGLDNEQFF
NA	TRBV7-9	NA	TRBJ1-2	TGTGCCAGCGCTCCCTATTTGGGCCGGGGTGGGGTCTATGGCTACACCTTC	CASAPYLGRGGVYGYTF
NA	TRBV6-5	NA	TRBJ1-5	TGTGCCAGCAGTTTCCCACAAATTAATCAGCCCCAGCATTTT	CASSFPQINQPQHF
NA	TRBV5-5	NA	TRBJ2-7	TGTGCCAGCAGCTTGGGGGGTGCCAGGTACTACGAGCAGTACTTC	CASSLGGARYYEQYF
NA	TRBV19	NA	TRBJ2-3	TGTGCCAGTATTGCCGGGACCCTCATGGTCCCAGATACGCAGTATTTT	CASIAGTLMVPDTQYF
NA	TRBV28	NA	TRBJ1-5	TGTGCCAGCAGTCCCCACGGGGGGGACGATCAGCCCCAGCATTTT	CASSPHGGDDQPQHF
NA	TRBV4-1	NA	TRBJ2-7	TGCGCCAGCAGCCACAAAGGGAACTACGAGCAGTACTTC	CASSHKGNYEQYF
NA	TRBV7-9	NA	TRBJ2-1	TGTGCCAGCAGCTTAGGCGTCGGAAATGAGCAGTTCTTC	CASSLGVGNEQFF
few	TRBV7-9	NA	TRBJ2-7	TGTGCCAGCAGCCGCGGCTCCTACGAGCAGTACTTC	CASSRGSYEQYF
NA	TRBV28	TRBD1	TRBJ1-6	TGTGCCAGCAGAACTACAGGGGGCTGGTCACCCCTCCACTTT	CASRTTGGWSPLHF
NA	TRBV5-6	TRBD2	TRBJ2-1	TGTGCCAGCAGCGTCCTAGCGGGAGGTTGGAATGAGCAGTTCTTC	CASSVLAGGWNEQFF
NA	TRBV4-1	NA	TRBJ1-1	TGCGCCAGCAGCCAAGGGTTGAGGGCGAACACTGAAGCTTTCTTT	CASSQGLRANTEAFF
NA	TRBV5-8	NA	TRBJ2-7	TGTGCCAGCACCCCCCTCGCAGGGTTGGTGTACGAGCAGTACTTC	CASTPLAGLVYEQYF
once	TRBV5-4	NA	TRBJ2-2	TGTGCCAGCAGCTTGGAGGGGGGAACCCGCAACACCGGGGAGCTGTTTTTT	CASSLEGGTRNTGELFF
once	TRBV28	TRBD1	TRBJ1-2	TGTGCCAGCAGGGGGACAGCTATGCCGAACACTAACTATGGCTACACCTTC	CASRGTAMPNTNYGYTF
NA	TRBV28	NA	TRBJ1-2	TGTGCCAGCAGTCTATCTTCTAACTATGGCTACACCTTC	CASSLSSNYGYTF
NA	TRBV4-2	NA	TRBJ1-6	TGTGCCAGCAGCCAAGACGCTACGATATCACCCCTCCACTTT	CASSQDATISPLHF
NA	TRBV3-1/TRBV3-2	TRBD2	TRBJ2-3	TGTGCCAGCAGGTCCGGGACTAGCGGGAGGACAGATACGCAGTATTTT	CASRSGTSGRTDTQYF
NA	TRBV12-3/TRBV12-4	TRBD2	TRBJ2-5	TGTGCCAGCATGGGGACTATCGGGGAGACCCAGTACTTC	CASMGTIGETQYF
NA	TRBV6-5	NA	TRBJ1-4	TGTGCCAGCAGTTATCACAATACAGTAACTAATGAAAAACTGTTTTTT	CASSYHNTVTNEKLFF
NA	TRBV28	TRBD2	TRBJ2-2	TGTGCCAGCAGTTTAGCGGGAGGATTCGAGGCCGGGGAGCTGTTTTTT	CASSLAGGFEAGELFF
once	TRBV2	NA	TRBJ1-3	TGTGCCAGCAGTGAATGGGGTTACTCTGGAAACACCATATATTTT	CASSEWGYSGNTIYF
NA	TRBV12-3/TRBV12-4	TRBD2	TRBJ2-7	TGTGCCAGCAGTTCGATTAGCGGGAGGGCCTTCTTC	CASSSISGRAFF
NA	TRBV24-1	TRBD2	TRBJ2-5	TGTGCCACTAGTAGCGGGAGGGCCATGGAGACCCAGTACTTC	CATSSGRAMETQYF
once	TRBV5-6	NA	TRBJ2-3	TGTGCCAGCAGCTTCTGGGAGACCACAGATACGCAGTATTTT	CASSFWETTDTQYF
NA	TRBV2	NA	TRBJ2-5	TGTGCCAGCAGATCAGAACAAGGGACCCAGTACTTC	CASRSEQGTQYF
few	TRBV19	NA	TRBJ2-7	TGTGCCAGTAGTATGGGGGGTGCCGGGAGAGGGTACGAGCAGTACTTC	CASSMGGAGRGYEQYF
NA	TRBV6-5	NA	TRBJ1-4	TGTGCCAGCAGCCGCGCCGCGACTAATGAAAAACTGTTTTTT	CASSRAATNEKLFF
NA	TRBV11-2	NA	TRBJ2-7	TGTGCCAGCAGGAGCGGGACACACGAGCAGTACTTC	CASRSGTHEQYF
NA	TRBV28	NA	TRBJ1-2	TGTGCCAGCAGGGCAGGGGTAGGAGGCTACACCTTC	CASRAGVGGYTF
NA	TRBV27	NA	TRBJ1-3	TGTGCCAGCAGTTTAATAGGGGGAGACACCATATATTTT	CASSLIGGDTIYF
NA	TRBV4-1	TRBD1	TRBJ2-7	TGCGCCAGCAGCCAAGATTGGGGACAGGCCTACGAGCAGTACTTC	CASSQDWGQAYEQYF
NA	TRBV5-1	TRBD2	TRBJ2-2	TGCGCCAGCAGCTGGACGGGAGGGAACACCGGGGAGCTGTTTTTT	CASSWTGGNTGELFF
NA	TRBV4-1	TRBD2	TRBJ2-3	TGCGCCAGCAGCCAAGATGGGAGCGGGAGGGCTGCAGATACGCAGTATTTT	CASSQDGSGRAADTQYF
NA	TRBV24-1	NA	TRBJ1-5	TGTGCCACCGCGAGGGGGGGCAATCAGCCCCAGCATTTT	CATARGGNQPQHF
NA	TRBV28	NA	TRBJ1-2	TGTGCCAGCAGCCCAAATATGGGGACCGGGGGCCTCTATGGCTACACCTTC	CASSPNMGTGGLYGYTF
NA	TRBV13	NA	TRBJ2-4	TGTGCCAGCAGCTTAGGATTAGCCAAAAACATTCAGTACTTC	CASSLGLAKNIQYF
NA	TRBV13	NA	TRBJ2-7	TGTGCCAGCAGCCCCCCGGGGCAAAACTACGAGCAGTACTTC	CASSPPGQNYEQYF
NA	TRBV10-1	NA	TRBJ2-2	TGCGCCAGCAGTCCACGGCCGAACACCGGGGAGCTGTTTTTT	CASSPRPNTGELFF
NA	TRBV30	NA	TRBJ2-5	TGTGCCTGGACCTTCGGAGGAGGCGAGACCCAGTACTTC	CAWTFGGGETQYF
once	TRBV11-2	TRBD2	TRBJ2-1	TGTGCCAGCAGCTATACTAGCGGTACAAGGGACAATGAGCAGTTCTTC	CASSYTSGTRDNEQFF
NA	TRBV7-8	TRBD2	TRBJ2-4	TGTGCCAGCAGCCCGTCAGCGGGAGGGCTAGCCAAAAACATTCAGTACTTC	CASSPSAGGLAKNIQYF
NA	TRBV7-9	TRBD1	TRBJ2-7	TGTGCCAGCAGCACTAGGACAGGTTCCTACGAGCAGTACTTC	CASSTRTGSYEQYF
NA	TRBV9	NA	TRBJ1-2	TGTGCCAGCAACGAGGGGTCAGGGAATGGCTACACCTTC	CASNEGSGNGYTF
NA	TRBV6-5	TRBD1	TRBJ1-6	TGTGCCAGCAGTCCGGGACAGGGTTCACCCCTCCACTTT	CASSPGQGSPLHF